This entry lists 26 T cell receptor beta chains sequenced from one sample in a study of siplizumab effects on memory and regulatory T cells. The method was immunoSEQ multiplex PCR; TCRdb's version includes in-frame clones alone and lacks a portion of them. Of around 87,000 clones listed, more than 80% are singletons. Sequencing was performed on CD4+ T cells sorted from blood. The receptors shown here come from a human donor in good health.

V is TRBV30 and J is TRBJ1-2; D is perhaps TRBD1 (6 bases). CDR3 length equals 13 residues. Germline V CDR1 and CDR2: GTSNPN, SVGIG (reference sequence). Trimming stripped 0 bases from V and 5 bases from J, with 10 bases between. In DNA form, the CDR3 reads TGTGCCTGGAGTGTAGGGGGACCTTATGGCTACACCTTC. Its translation: CAWSVGGPYGYTF.

This clone was detected a few times. For the CDR3, the DNA is TGTGCCAGCAGTCGATCCTATGGCTACACCTTC. Protein product: CASSRSYGYTF. V is TRBV5-6 and J is TRBJ1-2; D remains ambiguous. Between the trimmed V and J ends, which lost 5 bases and 4 bases, there was a span of 6 bases. The length of the CDR3 is 11 residues. Germline CDR1 is SGHDT and CDR2 is YYEEEE.

The V gene is TRBV15, the J gene TRBJ1-3; no clear D gene. The CDR3 spans 15 residues. The ends were cut back, 1 base at V and 1 base at J, with 8 bases in the middle. The germline CDR1 and CDR2 sequences are LNHNV and YYDKDF (reference sequence). CDR3 nucleotides: TGTGCCACCAGCAGAGTAGGTATATCTGGAAACACCATATATTTT. Translating it yields CATSRVGISGNTIYF.

The V gene is TRBV5-1, the J gene TRBJ1-3, with D uncertain. The CDR3 extends over 15 amino acids. Trimming shortened V by 0 bases and J by 0 bases, and 7 bases separated the two germline ends. Germline values: CDR1 SGHRS, CDR2 YFSETQ. The chain's CDR3 is CASSLVTGSGNTIYF. DNA of the CDR3: TGCGCCAGCAGCTTGGTTACGGGCTCTGGAAACACCATATATTTT. Complete variable domain (other parts from reference TRBV5-1 and TRBJ1-3): KAGVTQTPRYLIKTRGQQVTLSCSPISGHRSVSWYQQTPGQGLQFLFEYFSETQRNKGNFPGRFSGRQFSNSRSEMNVSTLELGDSALYLCASSLVTGSGNTIYFGEGSWLTVV.

The chain employs TRBV5-6 and TRBJ2-3, with 10 bases fitting TRBD1. Per germline, CDR1 SGHDT and CDR2 YYEEEE. The CDR3 has 16 amino acids. V was pared by 4 bases and J by 2 bases, with 7 bases of the junction left unmatched. The CDR3 nucleotides read TGTGCCAGCAGCCTCGACAGGGGGCGCGACACAGATACGCAGTATTTT. Translated, it gives CASSLDRGRDTDTQYF.

The chain is built from TRBV7-3 and TRBJ1-1; D perhaps matches TRBD1 (6 bases). The germline gives CDR1 SGHTA, CDR2 FQGTGA. The V gene lost 0 bases and the J gene lost 3 bases, with 8 bases spanning the gap. The CDR3 sequence is 14 residues long. CDR3 sequence: CASSLTGGYTEAFF. The DNA of the CDR3 is TGTGCCAGCAGCTTAACAGGGGGGTACACTGAAGCTTTCTTT.

This chain uses TRBV9 with TRBJ2-3; 8 nucleotides align to TRBD2. Germline V CDR1 and CDR2: SGDLS, YYNGEE. After removal of 3 bases from V and 0 bases from J, the junction contained 6 bases not matched to a gene. This CDR3 has 16 amino acids. CDR3 nucleotide sequence: TGTGCCAGCAGCGCAACCGGGACTAGGAGCACAGATACGCAGTATTTT. This encodes CASSATGTRSTDTQYF.

This chain uses TRBV5-8 with TRBJ2-3, with a weak D call TRBD1 (6 bases). Trimming cost V 3 bases and J 3 bases, with 14 bases left between them. CDR3 size: 15 residues. Germline V gives CDR1 SGHTS, CDR2 YDEGEE. For the CDR3, the DNA is TGTGCCAGCAGCTCAGCGTTGGGGGCTACAGATACGCAGTATTTT. Amino acid sequence: CASSSALGATDTQYF. The whole variable domain, filled in from reference TRBV5-8 and TRBJ2-3, reads EAGVTQSPTHLIKTRGQQATLRCSPISGHTSVYWYQQALGLGLQFLLWYDEGEERNRGNFPPRFSGRQFPNYSSELNVNALELEDSALYLCASSSALGATDTQYFGPGTRLTVL.

In DNA, the CDR3 is TGTGCTAGTGGTACGGGACTAACTGTCCTCTACGAGCAGTACTTC. Translating gives CASGTGLTVLYEQYF. The chain links TRBV12-5 to TRBJ2-7, with 7 bases aligning to TRBD2. The J segment lost 3 bases and the V segment lost 5 bases, leaving 10 bases of the junction unmatched. The CDR3 has 15 amino acids. The germline V gene encodes CDR1 LGHNT and CDR2 FRNRAP.

V is TRBV5-6 and J is TRBJ2-7, with D tentatively TRBD1 (6 bases). Trimming removed 1 base from V and 2 bases from J, with 19 bases in between. This CDR3 contains 17 residues. From germline, CDR1 is SGHDT and CDR2 YYEEEE. The CDR3 nucleotides read TGTGCCAGCAGCTTGTCTAGGCAGGGGCTTACAACCTACGAGCAGTACTTC. Translated, it gives CASSLSRQGLTTYEQYF.

V gene TRBV29-1 combines with J gene TRBJ2-7; D might be TRBD2 (5 bases). Trimming stripped 4 bases from V and 3 bases from J, with 10 bases between. This CDR3 is built from 12 residues. Germline CDR1 and CDR2: SQVTM and ANQGSEA. The CDR3 is CSVVSAGYEQYF. Here the CDR3 DNA reads TGCAGCGTTGTTAGCGCCGGCTACGAGCAGTACTTC.

V is TRBV10-3 and J is TRBJ1-2; possible D gene TRBD1, 5 bases. The CDR3 runs to 15 residues. V lost 0 bases, J lost 8 bases, and 16 bases lay in between. Germline V gene lookup returns CDR1 ENHRY and CDR2 SYGVKD. The chain's CDR3 is CAISESPARVRGYTF. In DNA form, the CDR3 reads TGTGCCATCAGTGAGTCGCCCGCCAGGGTAAGAGGCTACACCTTC.

The chain recombines TRBV18 with TRBJ2-5; D unclear. The end of the DNA aligns better with TRBJ2-7, so the J call may be wrong. Germline-derived CDR1 and CDR2 are KGHSH and LQKENI. The CDR3 spans 13 residues. The CDR3 reads CASSTSGRAEQYF. The CDR3 DNA is TGTGCCAGCTCTACCTCAGGTCGAGCCGAGCAGTACTTC.

This clone was counted a single time. The chain joins TRBV7-3 to TRBJ2-5; 7 bases are shared with TRBD1. Losses at the gene ends were 6 bases for V and 5 bases for J; bases not matched to a gene: 6. CDR1 SGHTA and CDR2 FQGTGA come from the germline V gene. The CDR3 runs to 13 residues. CDR3 DNA: TGTGCCAGCAGTAACGGACAGGCGGAGACCCAGTACTTC. Translating gives CASSNGQAETQYF.

J is TRBJ1-3 and V is TRBV15, with D unresolved. Germline lookup yields CDR1 LNHNV and CDR2 YYDKDF (reference sequence). Trimming left V 0 bases short and J 0 bases short, with 6 bases between. The CDR3 contains 15 residues. The CDR3 DNA is TGTGCCACCAGCAGAGATAAGACCTCTGGAAACACCATATATTTT. This gives the protein CATSRDKTSGNTIYF.

This sequence joins TRBV7-9 and TRBJ2-3, with 7 bases fitting TRBD1. CDR1 SEHNR and CDR2 FQNEAQ come from the germline V gene (reference sequence). This CDR3 is built from 15 residues. V was pared by 5 bases and J by 0 bases, with 5 bases of the junction left unmatched. The CDR3, as DNA: TGTGCCAGCAGCCGAGGGGGCTCTAGCACAGATACGCAGTATTTT. This translates into CASSRGGSSTDTQYF.

The chain is built from TRBV6-1 and TRBJ1-3; D is unresolved. The CDR3 is made up of 14 amino acids. Trimming took off 2 bases at V and 1 base at J, with 6 bases between the two ends. Germline V gene sequence: CDR1 MNHNS, CDR2 SASEGT. The CDR3 nucleotides read TGTGCCAGCAGTGAAAGGGAATCTGGAAACACCATATATTTT. It encodes CASSERESGNTIYF.

The CDR3 is CASSQEMGHEQFF. In DNA, the CDR3 is TGCGCCAGCAGCCAAGAAATGGGCCATGAGCAGTTCTTC. This chain links TRBV4-3 with TRBJ2-1; D uncertain. The CDR3 consists of 13 residues. Trimming removed 0 bases at V and 8 bases at J, with 8 bases between. Germline CDR1 reads LGHNA; CDR2 reads YSLEER.

The CDR3 sequence is CASSIAGMHGYTF. CDR3 in DNA: TGTGCCAGTAGTATTGCCGGGATGCATGGCTACACCTTC. This rearrangement joins TRBV19 to TRBJ1-2; unclear D gene. Germline lookup yields CDR1 LNHDA and CDR2 SQIVND (reference sequence). CDR3 length: 13 residues. The V gene lost 3 bases and the J gene lost 6 bases, with 11 bases spanning the gap. The variable domain in full, completed from reference TRBV19 and TRBJ1-2, reads DGGITQSPKYLFRKEGQNVTLSCEQNLNHDAMYWYRQDPGQGLRLIYYSQIVNDFQKGDIAEGYSVSREKKESFPLTVTSAQKNPTAFYLCASSIAGMHGYTFGSGTRLTVV.

V and J are TRBV28 and TRBJ1-2; 11 bases agree with TRBD1. The CDR3 loop spans 15 amino acids. Germline lookup yields CDR1 MDHEN and CDR2 SYDVKM. After removal of 1 base from V and 4 bases from J, the junction contained 2 bases not matched to a gene. The CDR3 bases are TGTGCCAGCAGTTTATCGGGACAGGGGGGCTATGGCTACACCTTC. The encoded protein is CASSLSGQGGYGYTF.

V usage is TRBV9 and J usage is TRBJ2-1; 7 nucleotides agree with TRBD2. The CDR3 is 15 amino acids. Germline CDR1 and CDR2: SGDLS and YYNGEE. V lost 0 bases to trimming and J lost 4 bases; unmatched junction nucleotides: 4. The DNA of the CDR3 is TGTGCCAGCAGCGTAGAGGCGGGAGCTTACAATGAGCAGTTCTTC. Amino acid sequence: CASSVEAGAYNEQFF.

The J gene is TRBJ1-1, the V gene TRBV30; TRBD1 might be the D (5 bases). The CDR3 totals 14 residues. Germline V gene sequence: CDR1 GTSNPN, CDR2 SVGIG (reference sequence). V dropped 3 bases and J dropped 7 bases, with 18 bases sitting between them. The CDR3 DNA follows: TGTGCCTGGAGGGCGAGGACATGGCCGGGTGAAGCTTTCTTT. Translating it yields CAWRARTWPGEAFF.

Of note for this clone: Other DNA sequences within the sample encode an identical CDR3. This rearrangement joins TRBV7-9 to TRBJ1-4, with no clear D. The CDR3 loop spans 14 amino acids. The V and J ends lost 1 base and 3 bases respectively, with 6 bases between them. Germline-derived CDR1 and CDR2 are SEHNR and FQNEAQ (reference sequence). CDR3 in DNA: TGTGCCAGCAGCTTAGGGCAAGCTAATGAAAAACTGTTTTTT. It is translated as CASSLGQANEKLFF.

The J gene is TRBJ2-7, the V gene TRBV6-1, with D possibly being TRBD1 (7 bases). The germline V and J ends were trimmed by 6 bases and 7 bases, with 22 bases remaining between them. CDR3 length: 15 amino acids. Germline V gives CDR1 MNHNS, CDR2 SASEGT. CDR3 coding DNA: TGTGCCAGCAGGATAAGACAGGGAGGTTTACAAGAGCAGTACTTC. This codes for CASRIRQGGLQEQYF.

The rearrangement uses TRBV29-1 and TRBJ2-1, with D possibly TRBD2 on 6 matching bases. V lost 3 bases and J 9 bases, leaving 15 bases between the germline ends. Per the germline V gene, CDR1 is SQVTM and CDR2 is ANQGSEA. The length of the CDR3 is 13 residues. The CDR3 nucleotides are TGCAGCGTTGAGGGCAGGAGGGTCCCTGAGCAGTTCTTC. As protein: CSVEGRRVPEQFF.

The chain employs TRBV5-1 and TRBJ2-7; D uncertain. There are 14 residues in the CDR3. The V gene lost 0 bases and the J gene lost 2 bases, with 9 bases spanning the gap. The germline CDR1 and CDR2 sequences are SGHRS and YFSETQ. The CDR3: CASSLGIAPYEQYF. In DNA form, the CDR3 reads TGCGCCAGCAGCTTGGGTATTGCCCCCTACGAGCAGTACTTC.